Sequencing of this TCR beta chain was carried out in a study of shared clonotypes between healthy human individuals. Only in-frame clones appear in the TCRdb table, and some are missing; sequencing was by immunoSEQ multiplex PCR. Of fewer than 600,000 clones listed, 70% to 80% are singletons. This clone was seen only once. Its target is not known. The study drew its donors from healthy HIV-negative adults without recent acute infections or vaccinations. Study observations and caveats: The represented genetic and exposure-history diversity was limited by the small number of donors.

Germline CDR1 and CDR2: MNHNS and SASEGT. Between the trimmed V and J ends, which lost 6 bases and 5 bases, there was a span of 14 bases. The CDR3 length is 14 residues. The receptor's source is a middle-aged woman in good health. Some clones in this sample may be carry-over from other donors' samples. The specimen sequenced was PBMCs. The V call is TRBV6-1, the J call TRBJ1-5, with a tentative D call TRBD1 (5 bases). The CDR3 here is CASRTGVGDQPQHF. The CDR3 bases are TGTGCCAGCAGAACTGGGGTGGGGGATCAGCCCCAGCATTTT.